The rows below give T cell receptor beta chains drawn from one sample of a study of patients and donors after allogeneic stem cell transplantation. TCRdb re-called the RT-PCR reads with MiXCR, one entry per CDR3 protein. Of 150,000 to 200,000 distinct CDR3 sequences in the sample, more than 20% were seen once. Material for sequencing was blood, either unsorted or a sorted T cell fraction (not recorded which). Source of these receptors: a human donor who was either an allogeneic HSCT recipient or a stem cell or donor lymphocyte infusion donor (not recorded which). It is not recorded whose cells these are; they may come from a transplant donor. Each CDR3 is given with its conserved first and last residue. A D gene is named only where the DNA matches it firmly. The size of a clone is reported for some rows only, either as once, few or many, or as a class for expanded clones.

- | TRBJ2-6 | TRBV6-5 | - | TGTGCCAGCAGTTACGGGGGCACTGGGGCCAACGTCCTGACTTTC | CASSYGGTGANVLTF
- | TRBJ2-4 | TRBV2 | - | TGTGCCAGCAGGACCGACAGGAGCACCCCCCTAGCCAAAAACATTCAGTACTTC | CASRTDRSTPLAKNIQYF
- | TRBJ1-6 | TRBV4-1 | - | TGCGCCAGCAGCAAAGCGGGGGGCGGGAGTTCACCCCTCCACTTT | CASSKAGGGSSPLHF
- | TRBJ1-2 | TRBV7-9 | - | TGTGCCAGCAGCTTTAGCCAGGAGTATGGCTACACCTTC | CASSFSQEYGYTF
- | TRBJ1-1 | TRBV7-9 | - | TGTGCCAGCCCGAAGGGAATAGAGGACACTGAAGCTTTCTTT | CASPKGIEDTEAFF
- | TRBJ2-7 | TRBV9 | - | TGTGCCAGCAGCGTAGGGACCAACTACGAGCAGTACTTC | CASSVGTNYEQYF
few | TRBJ1-1 | TRBV5-1 | - | TGCGCCAGCAGCCGGACCAGGGACACTGAAGCTTTCTTT | CASSRTRDTEAFF
few | TRBJ1-4 | TRBV14 | - | TGTGCCAGCAGCCCCCAGGGCAATGAAAAACTGTTTTTT | CASSPQGNEKLFF
many | TRBJ1-4 | TRBV25-1 | - | TGTGCCAGCAGTGAATTGCCTGAAAAACTGTTTTTT | CASSELPEKLFF
- | TRBJ2-1 | TRBV7-2 | TRBD2 | TGTGCCAGCAGCTTGGGCCCGGCGGGAGACTACAATGAGCAGTTCTTC | CASSLGPAGDYNEQFF
once | TRBJ2-3 | TRBV7-3 | TRBD2 | TGTGCCAGCAGCTTAGAAGGACTAGCGGGGCCTGCAGATACGCAGTATTTT | CASSLEGLAGPADTQYF
- | TRBJ2-5 | TRBV5-6 | - | TGTGCCAGCAGCTTGCTGAGCTCCCAAGAGACCCAGTACTTC | CASSLLSSQETQYF
- | TRBJ1-2 | TRBV19 | TRBD1 | TGTGCCAGTAACCGCCACGGACAGGGACATAAGAACTATGGCTACACCTTC | CASNRHGQGHKNYGYTF
- | TRBJ1-1 | TRBV15 | - | TGTGCCACCAGCAGAGAACGTCGGAACACTGAAGCTTTCTTT | CATSRERRNTEAFF
few | TRBJ1-6 | TRBV9 | - | TGTGCCAGCAGCGTAGAAGGGAGTCCCAATTCACCCCTCCACTTT | CASSVEGSPNSPLHF
few | TRBJ1-2 | TRBV25-1 | - | TGTGCCAGCAGTGCCACAGGGTTGGCCTATGGCTACACCTTC | CASSATGLAYGYTF
- | TRBJ1-5 | TRBV29-1 | - | TGCAGCGTTAGTGTGGAGGGGACTTATCAGCCCCAGCATTTT | CSVSVEGTYQPQHF
many | TRBJ1-1 | TRBV3-1 | TRBD1 | TGTGCCAGCAGCCTCAGGGGGGGCACTGAAGCTTTCTTT | CASSLRGGTEAFF
few | TRBJ1-1 | TRBV9 | TRBD1 | TGTGCCAGCAGCCCTGGACAGGGCCCTGAAGCTTTCTTT | CASSPGQGPEAFF
- | TRBJ2-2 | TRBV27 | - | TGTGCCAGCAGTTTAGTTGGGGGACCCGGGGAGCTGTTTTTT | CASSLVGGPGELFF
many | TRBJ1-1 | TRBV5-1 | - | TGCGCCAGCAGCACCACAGACGGGGGCGATAACACTGAAGCTTTCTTT | CASSTTDGGDNTEAFF
- | TRBJ1-4 | TRBV20-1 | - | TGCAGTGCTAGAGATGGTTCCCAGGGCGGGTCAACTAATGAAAAACTGTTTTTT | CSARDGSQGGSTNEKLFF
few | TRBJ2-7 | TRBV27 | TRBD2 | TGTGCCAGCAGCGAGAGTAGCGGGAGTCTCGGCGAGCAGTACTTC | CASSESSGSLGEQYF
- | TRBJ2-5 | TRBV10-3 | - | TGTGCCATCAGTGGTACAGGGTCCCAAGAGACCCAGTACTTC | CAISGTGSQETQYF
few | TRBJ2-3 | TRBV24-1 | - | TGTGCCACCAGTGACCCGGGGCGCGTAGCTGATACGCAGTATTTT | CATSDPGRVADTQYF
few | TRBJ1-1 | TRBV7-9 | - | TGTGCCAGCAGCTTAGTTTCCGGAGTCACTGAAGCTTTCTTT | CASSLVSGVTEAFF
many | TRBJ1-4 | TRBV7-9 | TRBD1 | TGTGCCAGCAGCTTCGGGACAGGTGAAAAACTGTTTTTT | CASSFGTGEKLFF
few | TRBJ1-2 | TRBV6-6 | TRBD1 | TGTGCCAGCAGACACGACACAGGGGTCCTCTCAGGCTACACCTTC | CASRHDTGVLSGYTF
- | TRBJ1-6 | TRBV7-6 | - | TGTGCCAGCAGCTTAAGGGGGAAGGGTGGTAATTCACCCCTCCACTTT | CASSLRGKGGNSPLHF
- | TRBJ1-2 | TRBV12-3/TRBV12-4 | - | TGTGCCAGCAGTTCAGGGACGGCCCTCTATGGCTACACCTTC | CASSSGTALYGYTF
few | TRBJ1-5 | TRBV5-1 | - | TGCGCCAGCAGGCGGTGCGTCCGGCTCAGGGGTAGCAATCAGCCCCAGCATTTT | CASRRCVRLRGSNQPQHF
many | TRBJ1-1 | TRBV6-6 | - | TGTGCCACCTCAAAGGACAGACAGAACACTGAAGCTTTCTTT | CATSKDRQNTEAFF
- | TRBJ2-1 | TRBV20-1 | TRBD2 | TGCAGTGCCATTCCGGGACTAGCAGAGAGCTCCTACAATGAGCAGTTCTTC | CSAIPGLAESSYNEQFF
- | TRBJ2-3 | TRBV27 | - | TGTGCCAGCAGTCCAAGAAACAGGGTTGGGCTAGCGGACCACACAGATACGCAGTATTTT | CASSPRNRVGLADHTDTQYF
- | TRBJ1-2 | TRBV5-1 | - | TGCGCCAGCAGCTTGGCTACCAGTTGTAATTGCTACACCTTC | CASSLATSCNCYTF
- | TRBJ2-4 | TRBV5-6 | - | TGTGCCAGCAGCCCCGACAGTAGTGTTACCAAAAACATTCAGTACTTC | CASSPDSSVTKNIQYF
- | TRBJ2-1 | TRBV10-3 | - | TGTGCCATCACCGACGGGGGAAATGAGCAGTTCTTC | CAITDGGNEQFF
- | TRBJ1-6 | TRBV5-6 | TRBD1 | TGTGCCAGCAGCTTAGACAGGGAACTTAATTCACCCCTCCACTTT | CASSLDRELNSPLHF
- | TRBJ1-1 | TRBV25-1 | TRBD1 | TGTGCCAGCAGAGACACTCAGGGGGGGAACACTGAAGCTTTCTTT | CASRDTQGGNTEAFF
few | TRBJ2-3 | TRBV12-3/TRBV12-4 | - | TGTGCCAGCAGTTTTCGCACTTTTCTAGGAGGCGATACGCAGTATTTT | CASSFRTFLGGDTQYF
- | TRBJ1-2 | TRBV12-3/TRBV12-4 | - | TGTGCCAGCACTCTCGGTGGGGGCGGAGGATATGGCTACACCTTC | CASTLGGGGGYGYTF
few | TRBJ2-7 | TRBV18 | - | TGTGCCAGGCCCAGACCCTACGAGCAGTACTTC | CARPRPYEQYF
few | TRBJ1-1 | TRBV7-9 | - | TGTGCCAGCAGCTTAGACGCGACGGTGAACACTGAAGCTTTCTTT | CASSLDATVNTEAFF
- | TRBJ2-7 | TRBV6-2/TRBV6-3 | TRBD1 | TGTGCCAGCAGGCCGCTGGAAGACAGGGTTCGGGAGCAGTACTTC | CASRPLEDRVREQYF
- | TRBJ2-6 | TRBV6-5 | - | TGTGCCAGCAGTTACTCGATTCCCGGTGGGGCCAACGTCCTGACTTTC | CASSYSIPGGANVLTF